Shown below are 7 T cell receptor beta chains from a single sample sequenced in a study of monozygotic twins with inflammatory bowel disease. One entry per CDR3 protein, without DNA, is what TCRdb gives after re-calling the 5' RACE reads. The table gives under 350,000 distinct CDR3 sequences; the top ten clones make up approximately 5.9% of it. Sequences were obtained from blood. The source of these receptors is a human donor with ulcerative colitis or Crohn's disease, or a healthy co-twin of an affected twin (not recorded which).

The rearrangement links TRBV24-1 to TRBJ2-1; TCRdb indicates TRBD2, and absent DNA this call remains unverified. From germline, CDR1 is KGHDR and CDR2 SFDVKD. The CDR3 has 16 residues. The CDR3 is CATSRTSGGGYNEQFF.

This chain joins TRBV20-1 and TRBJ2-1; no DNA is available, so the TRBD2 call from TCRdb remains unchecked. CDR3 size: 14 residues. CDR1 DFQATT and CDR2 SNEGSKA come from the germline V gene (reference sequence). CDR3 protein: CSARGLAGASEQFF.

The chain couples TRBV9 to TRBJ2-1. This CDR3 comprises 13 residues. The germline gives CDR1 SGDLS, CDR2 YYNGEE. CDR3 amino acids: CASSVKSYNEQFF. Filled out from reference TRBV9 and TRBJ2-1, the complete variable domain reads DSGVTQTPKHLITATGQRVTLRCSPRSGDLSVYWYQQSLDQGLQFLIQYYNGEERAKGNILERFSAQQFPDLHSELNLSSLELGDSALYFCASSVKSYNEQFFGPGTRLTVL.

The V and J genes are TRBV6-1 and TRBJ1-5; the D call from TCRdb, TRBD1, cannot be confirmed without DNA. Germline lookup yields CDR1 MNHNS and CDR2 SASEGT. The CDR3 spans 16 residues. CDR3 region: CASRTLEDNSNQPQHF.

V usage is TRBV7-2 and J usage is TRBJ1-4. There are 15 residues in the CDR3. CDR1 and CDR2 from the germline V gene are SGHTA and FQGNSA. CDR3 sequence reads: CASRPNRGPNEKLFF. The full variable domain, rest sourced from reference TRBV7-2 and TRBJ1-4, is GAGVSQSPSNKVTEKGKDVELRCDPISGHTALYWYRQSLGQGLEFLIYFQGNSAPDKSGLPSDRFSAERTGGSVSTLTIQRTQQEDSAVYLCASRPNRGPNEKLFFGSGTQLSVL.

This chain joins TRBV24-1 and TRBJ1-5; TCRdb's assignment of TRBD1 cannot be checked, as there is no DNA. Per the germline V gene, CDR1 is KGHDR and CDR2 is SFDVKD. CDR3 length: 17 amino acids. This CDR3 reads CATSDSLRGGGNQPQHF.

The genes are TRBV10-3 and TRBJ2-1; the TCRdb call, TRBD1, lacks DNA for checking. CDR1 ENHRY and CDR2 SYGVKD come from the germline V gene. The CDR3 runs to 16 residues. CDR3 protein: CAISEMGTGDYNEQFF.